The rows below give T cell receptor beta chains drawn from one sample of a study of technical replicates of blood from a few donors. Profiled with immunoSEQ multiplex PCR; TCRdb holds only in-frame clones, not every one. The data hold 95,000 to 100,000 clones, with just over 95% observed a single time. Sequenced input: T cells isolated from PBMCs. These receptors originate from a human donor in good health. CDR3s include the opening cysteine and the closing phenylalanine or tryptophan. The order of the fields is CDR3 protein, CDR3 DNA, clone size, V gene, J gene, D gene. A D gene is named only where the DNA matches it firmly. Some rows have no size entry. The others give once, few or many, or a class for an expanded clone.

CASSQDLGGLAVSYEQYF	TGCGCCAGCAGCCAAGATCTCGGGGGACTAGCGGTTTCCTACGAGCAGTACTTC	NA	TRBV4-1	TRBJ2-7	TRBD2
CASRTGSTNEKLFF	TGTGCCAGCAGAACAGGGAGTACTAATGAAAAACTGTTTTTT	few	TRBV2	TRBJ1-4	NA
CASSVLPTGFVDEQYF	TGTGCCAGTAGTGTCCTTCCGACAGGGTTCGTGGACGAGCAGTACTTC	NA	TRBV19	TRBJ2-7	TRBD1
CASSGGQGGNSPLHF	TGTGCCAGCAGCGGAGGACAGGGGGGTAATTCACCCCTCCACTTT	NA	TRBV7-8	TRBJ1-6	TRBD1
CASSLALPGDEQYF	TGCGCCAGCAGCTTGGCCCTCCCGGGGGACGAGCAGTACTTC	NA	TRBV5-1	TRBJ2-7	NA
CASSHVPAGGTSGREYNEQFF	TGTGCCAGCAGCCACGTCCCCGCAGGAGGGACTAGCGGGAGGGAATACAATGAGCAGTTCTTC	NA	TRBV14	TRBJ2-1	TRBD2
CASSPGGGWLFETQYF	TGCGCCAGCAGCCCCGGCGGGGGTTGGTTGTTTGAGACCCAGTACTTC	NA	TRBV4-1	TRBJ2-5	TRBD2
CASSYVQAALNTEAFF	TGTGCCAGCAGTTACGTTCAGGCAGCCTTGAACACTGAAGCTTTCTTT	NA	TRBV6-6	TRBJ1-1	NA
CASTQGAGYTF	TGTGCCAGCACTCAGGGGGCTGGCTACACCTTC	NA	TRBV25-1	TRBJ1-2	TRBD1
CASSYSGEQYF	TGTGCCAGCAGTTATAGCGGGGAGCAGTACTTC	NA	TRBV6-5	TRBJ2-7	TRBD2
CASSSLGWHGYTF	TGTGCCAGCAGTTCCCTAGGTTGGCATGGCTACACCTTC	NA	TRBV6-5	TRBJ1-2	NA
CASSSHQTGKGEKLFF	TGTGCCAGCAGCTCCCACCAGACAGGGAAGGGTGAAAAACTGTTTTTT	NA	TRBV5-5	TRBJ1-4	TRBD1
CASSSTRDSGGTEAFF	TGTGCCAGCAGTTCCACCCGGGACAGCGGTGGCACTGAAGCTTTCTTT	NA	TRBV28	TRBJ1-1	TRBD1
CATQGQGQGQPQHF	TGTGCCACCCAGGGACAGGGACAGGGTCAGCCCCAGCATTTT	once	TRBV10-3	TRBJ1-5	TRBD1
CSVGKSGAPYEQYF	TGCAGCGTTGGAAAAAGTGGGGCTCCCTACGAGCAGTACTTC	NA	TRBV29-1	TRBJ2-7	NA
CASSLWQEGQGFVHNEQFF	TGTGCCAGCAGCTTATGGCAGGAGGGACAGGGGTTTGTCCACAATGAGCAGTTCTTC	NA	TRBV11-1	TRBJ2-1	TRBD1
CASSLEASGVNTGELFF	TGTGCCAGCAGCTTGGAGGCTAGCGGGGTTAACACCGGGGAGCTGTTTTTT	NA	TRBV5-4	TRBJ2-2	TRBD2
CASRVSSAGYTQYF	TGTGCCAGCAGGGTTTCCTCAGCGGGCTATACGCAGTATTTT	NA	TRBV7-2	TRBJ2-3	NA
CASSLGRAGAIHNEQFF	TGTGCCAGCAGCTTAGGCAGAGCGGGGGCGATCCACAATGAGCAGTTCTTC	NA	TRBV7-6	TRBJ2-1	TRBD2
CASGSVWETLSPSPGSNQPQHF	TGTGCCAGCGGTTCCGTTTGGGAAACCCTAAGCCCGAGCCCAGGGAGCAATCAGCCCCAGCATTTT	once	TRBV7-8	TRBJ1-5	NA
CASMGAVYEQYF	TGTGCCAGCATGGGGGCAGTCTACGAGCAGTACTTC	NA	TRBV2	TRBJ2-7	NA
CASSLDRGRVDEQYF	TGCGCCAGCAGCCTAGACAGGGGGCGGGTTGACGAGCAGTACTTC	NA	TRBV5-1	TRBJ2-7	TRBD1
CASSSTGFGQETQYF	TGTGCCAGCAGCTCGACAGGGTTTGGACAAGAGACCCAGTACTTC	NA	TRBV7-8	TRBJ2-5	TRBD1
CASSEGGETQYF	TGTGCCAGCAGTGAAGGCGGAGAGACCCAGTACTTC	NA	TRBV2	TRBJ2-5	NA
CASSRRRGSGETQYF	TGTGCCAGCAGCCGCCGACGGGGGTCTGGAGAGACCCAGTACTTC	NA	TRBV2	TRBJ2-5	NA
CASSLRSPDRNTEAFF	TGTGCCAGCAGCTTACGATCCCCCGACAGGAACACTGAAGCTTTCTTT	NA	TRBV5-8	TRBJ1-1	NA
CASSRRGTGRLASTDTQYF	TGCGCCAGCAGCCGGAGAGGGACAGGGAGACTAGCTAGCACAGATACGCAGTATTTT	NA	TRBV5-1	TRBJ2-3	TRBD1
CASSVGQGEIGTQYF	TGTGCCAGCAGCGTAGGACAGGGGGAAATTGGGACCCAGTACTTC	NA	TRBV9	TRBJ2-5	TRBD1
CASSLGAGRGHYEQYF	TGTGCCAGCAGCTTAGGGGCAGGCAGGGGGCACTACGAGCAGTACTTC	NA	TRBV7-9	TRBJ2-7	TRBD1
CASSSYTGQTYEQYF	TGTGCCAGCAGCTCCTACACGGGACAAACCTACGAGCAGTACTTC	NA	TRBV11-1	TRBJ2-7	NA
CASRPLAGVSNEQFF	TGTGCCAGCAGACCGCTAGCGGGAGTCTCCAATGAGCAGTTCTTC	NA	TRBV11-2	TRBJ2-1	TRBD2
CASKGSTGELFF	TGCGCCAGCAAGGGGTCCACCGGGGAGCTGTTTTTT	NA	TRBV10-1	TRBJ2-2	NA
CASSQIPSSYEQYF	TGTGCCAGCAGCCAGATACCTAGCTCCTACGAGCAGTACTTC	once	TRBV7-9	TRBJ2-7	NA
CASSLQPQGNYGYTF	TGTGCCAGCAGTTTACAACCCCAGGGCAACTATGGCTACACCTTC	NA	TRBV27	TRBJ1-2	NA
CASRYCRVFSGGLKETQYF	TGCGCCAGCAGATACTGTAGGGTCTTCTCGGGAGGCCTCAAAGAGACCCAGTACTTC	NA	TRBV5-1	TRBJ2-5	TRBD2
CASTPTGTDTEAFF	TGTGCCAGCACACCAACCGGGACAGACACTGAAGCTTTCTTT	NA	TRBV6-5	TRBJ1-1	TRBD1
CASSESGTGYEQYF	TGTGCCAGCAGTGAATCCGGGACAGGGTACGAGCAGTACTTC	NA	TRBV6-1	TRBJ2-7	TRBD1
CASSLGQAGVRETQYF	TGTGCCAGCAGCTTGGGTCAGGCAGGGGTGCGGGAGACCCAGTACTTC	NA	TRBV7-3	TRBJ2-5	NA
CASSLGRLSLQAFF	TGTGCCAGCAGCTTAGGCAGGCTCTCGTTACAAGCTTTCTTT	NA	TRBV11-2	TRBJ1-1	NA
CASRSVRDGELFF	TGCGCCAGCAGGTCGGTACGGGACGGGGAGCTGTTTTTT	NA	TRBV4-1	TRBJ2-2	NA
CASSLALEYEQYF	TGTGCCAGCAGCTTAGCGTTAGAATACGAGCAGTACTTC	many	TRBV11-2	TRBJ2-7	NA
CASSFWGGYGYTF	TGCGCCAGCAGCTTTTGGGGCGGATATGGCTACACCTTC	NA	TRBV5-1	TRBJ1-2	NA
CASSLAGTNEKLFF	TGTGCCAGCAGCTTGGCCGGGACTAATGAAAAACTGTTTTTT	NA	TRBV5-1	TRBJ1-4	NA
CASSLSDTQYF	TGCGCCAGCAGCCTCTCAGATACGCAGTATTTT	NA	TRBV5-1	TRBJ2-3	NA
CAISEDRANTEAFF	TGTGCCATCAGTGAGGACAGGGCGAACACTGAAGCTTTCTTT	once	TRBV10-3	TRBJ1-1	TRBD1
CASSPGQGRVYEQYF	TGTGCCAGCAGCCCAGGACAGGGTCGAGTCTACGAGCAGTACTTC	NA	TRBV7-9	TRBJ2-7	TRBD1
CASSHTVGNTEAFF	TGTGCCAGCAGTCACACAGTGGGTAACACTGAAGCTTTCTTT	few	TRBV6-5	TRBJ1-1	NA
CASSLPHGTEAFF	TGTGCCAGCAGTTTGCCTCACGGCACTGAAGCTTTCTTT	NA	TRBV28	TRBJ1-1	NA
CASSPASGGLQPQHF	TGTGCCAGCTCACCGGCGTCAGGGGGACTCCAGCCCCAGCATTTT	NA	TRBV18	TRBJ1-5	TRBD1
CASSTNRGGSYEQYF	TGTGCCAGCTCTACTAACAGGGGAGGCTCCTACGAGCAGTACTTC	NA	TRBV28	TRBJ2-7	NA
CASSLGLAGGEQFF	TGTGCCAGCAGCCTGGGACTAGCTGGAGGTGAGCAGTTCTTC	few	TRBV7-8	TRBJ2-1	TRBD2
CASSLGGREGSPLHF	TGCGCCAGCAGCTTAGGAGGACGTGAGGGTTCACCCCTCCACTTT	NA	TRBV5-1	TRBJ1-6	NA
CASSLVASRPSSYNEQFF	TGTGCCAGCAGTTTAGTCGCTAGCAGACCGAGCTCCTACAATGAGCAGTTCTTC	NA	TRBV27	TRBJ2-1	NA
CASSHKTSGIYYEQYF	TGCGCCAGCAGCCACAAAACTAGCGGGATTTACTACGAGCAGTACTTC	NA	TRBV5-1	TRBJ2-7	TRBD2
CASGVLPLSSYNEQFF	TGTGCCAGCGGAGTTCTTCCCCTCAGCTCCTACAATGAGCAGTTCTTC	NA	TRBV27	TRBJ2-1	NA
CAWSEGQGAGEQFF	TGTGCCTGGAGTGAGGGACAGGGGGCCGGTGAGCAGTTCTTC	NA	TRBV30	TRBJ2-1	TRBD1
CASSQVDPGFLAEAFF	TGCGCCAGCAGCCAAGTCGATCCGGGGTTTTTGGCTGAAGCTTTCTTT	once	TRBV4-1	TRBJ1-1	NA